These T cell receptor beta chains were read from a single sample in a study of blood T cell repertoires in COVID-19. This table comes from immunoSEQ multiplex PCR, and its TCRdb copy is limited to in-frame clones, with some not included. The sample records approximately 140,000 clones, around 88% being singletons. The material sequenced was peripheral blood. The receptors were sampled from a man in his fifties or sixties with active or convalescent COVID-19. The CDR3 runs from the conserved cysteine through the conserved F or W. D genes are given only for firm matches. The size entry is marked missing in some rows and otherwise reads once, few, many or a size class.

j_call clone_size d_call v_call cdr3_aa cdr3_nt
TRBJ2-5 NA NA TRBV5-5 CASSLRSSGHLQETQYF TGTGCCAGCAGCTTGCGGTCTTCGGGACACCTTCAAGAGACCCAGTACTTC
TRBJ2-2 NA NA TRBV3-1/TRBV3-2 CASSQVGDSTGELFF TGTGCCAGCAGCCAAGTAGGGGACTCGACCGGGGAGCTGTTTTTT
TRBJ2-1 NA TRBD2 TRBV4-2 CASSQVLAGGLFF TGTGCCAGCAGCCAAGTGTTAGCGGGAGGGCTGTTCTTC
TRBJ2-7 NA TRBD2 TRBV5-1 CASSLAGGSYEQYF TGCGCCAGCAGCTTAGCGGGAGGTTCCTACGAGCAGTACTTC
TRBJ2-5 NA NA TRBV7-9 CASSASRETQYF TGTGCCAGCAGCGCCTCTCGGGAGACCCAGTACTTC
TRBJ1-5 NA NA TRBV18 CASSPGQYQPQHF TGTGCCAGCTCACCCGGACAGTATCAGCCCCAGCATTTT
TRBJ2-7 NA NA TRBV3-1/TRBV3-2 CASSQLPYEQYF TGTGCCAGCAGCCAACTACCCTACGAGCAGTACTTC
TRBJ2-6 NA TRBD2 TRBV6-5 CASSYAGAGANVLTF TGTGCCAGCAGTTACGCGGGGGCTGGGGCCAACGTCCTGACTTTC
TRBJ2-7 NA TRBD1 TRBV5-1 CASSAAGQGDYEQYF TGCGCCAGCAGCGCCGCGGGACAGGGTGACTACGAGCAGTACTTC
TRBJ1-4 NA TRBD1 TRBV28 CASTVTRTGEREKLFF TGTGCCAGCACCGTAACCCGGACAGGGGAGAGAGAAAAACTGTTTTTT
TRBJ2-7 NA NA TRBV7-2 CASSLVRISNSYEQYF TGTGCCAGCAGCTTAGTGAGGATCAGCAACTCCTACGAGCAGTACTTC
TRBJ1-5 NA TRBD1 TRBV28 CASSLLSGGGQPQHF TGTGCCAGCAGTTTACTTTCAGGGGGCGGTCAGCCCCAGCATTTT
TRBJ2-3 NA TRBD1 TRBV29-1 CSVNLRDRITDTQYF TGCAGCGTAAATCTCCGGGACAGGATTACAGATACGCAGTATTTT
TRBJ2-5 once TRBD2 TRBV29-1 CSVGQPQRGEAQYF TGCAGCGTTGGCCAACCCCAGCGGGGGGAGGCCCAGTACTTC
TRBJ2-1 NA TRBD1 TRBV15 CATSDAGGDEQFF TGTGCCACCAGCGATGCAGGGGGCGATGAGCAGTTCTTC
TRBJ2-1 NA NA TRBV7-2 CASSLGRAPSYNEQFF TGTGCCAGCAGCTTAGGCCGCGCCCCCTCCTACAATGAGCAGTTCTTC
TRBJ1-4 NA NA TRBV18 CASSPPRWTGVGDEKLFF TGTGCCAGCTCACCACCTCGTTGGACGGGAGTCGGTGATGAAAAACTGTTTTTT
TRBJ2-2 NA TRBD2 TRBV5-5 CASSHRLAGPAAGTGELFF TGTGCCAGCAGCCACCGACTAGCGGGGCCGGCTGCGGGCACCGGGGAGCTGTTTTTT
TRBJ1-1 NA NA TRBV7-2 CASGTMNTEAFF TGTGCCAGCGGTACTATGAACACTGAAGCTTTCTTT
TRBJ1-2 NA NA TRBV20-1 CSAYRNHGYTF TGCAGTGCCTACAGGAACCATGGCTACACCTTC
TRBJ2-1 NA NA TRBV12-5 CASGLNRASANEQFF TGTGCTAGTGGTTTGAATAGAGCGTCAGCGAATGAGCAGTTCTTC
TRBJ1-2 NA NA TRBV6-5 CASSRTEKRGYTF TGTGCCAGCAGTCGGACAGAGAAGCGTGGCTACACCTTC
TRBJ1-2 NA TRBD1 TRBV19 CASSPGQGNGYTF TGTGCCAGTAGTCCCGGACAGGGCAATGGCTACACCTTC